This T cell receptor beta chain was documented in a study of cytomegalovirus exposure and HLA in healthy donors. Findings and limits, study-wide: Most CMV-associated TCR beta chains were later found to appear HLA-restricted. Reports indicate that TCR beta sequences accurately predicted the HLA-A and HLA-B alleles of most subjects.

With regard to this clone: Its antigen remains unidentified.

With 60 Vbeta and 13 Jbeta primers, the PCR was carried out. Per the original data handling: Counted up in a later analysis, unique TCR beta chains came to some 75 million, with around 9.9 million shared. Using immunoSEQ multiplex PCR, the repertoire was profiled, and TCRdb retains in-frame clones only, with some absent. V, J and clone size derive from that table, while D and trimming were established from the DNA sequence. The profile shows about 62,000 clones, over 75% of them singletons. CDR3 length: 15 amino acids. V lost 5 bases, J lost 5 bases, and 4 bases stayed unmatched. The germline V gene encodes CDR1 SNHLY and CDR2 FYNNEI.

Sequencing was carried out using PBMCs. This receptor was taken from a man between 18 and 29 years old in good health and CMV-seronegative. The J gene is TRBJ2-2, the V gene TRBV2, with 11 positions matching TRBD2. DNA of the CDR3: TGTGCCAGCAGTCCGACTAGCGGGGAAACCGGGGAGCTGTTTTTT. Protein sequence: CASSPTSGETGELFF. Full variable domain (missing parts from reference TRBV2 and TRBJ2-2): EPEVTQTPSHQVTQMGQEVILRCVPISNHLYFYWYRQILGQKVEFLVSFYNNEISEKSEIFDDQFSVERPDGSNFTLKIRSTKLEDSAMYFCASSPTSGETGELFFGEGSRLTVL.